The clone carrying this T cell receptor beta chain showed up many times. What it recognizes is unknown. One entry per CDR3 protein, called by TCRdb with MiXCR from the 5' RACE reads. The sample yields 140,000 or so distinct CDR3 sequences, approximately 5.7% seen once. This specimen belongs to a study of T-cell memory formation after mild COVID-19. Points from the study as a whole: Clones contracting across day 15 to 85 had a balanced CD4/CD8 profile; later expanding clones leaned CD4+.

Sequencing used PBMCs or a T cell subset sorted from them (not recorded which). This sequence was found in an adult woman who had mild COVID-19 (a few samples of this study predate the infection). Cell type and time point are not known.

The CDR3 is CASSLGRGQNYEQYF. In DNA, the CDR3 is TGTGCCAGCAGCTTAGGTCGGGGACAGAACTACGAGCAGTACTTC. The chain couples TRBV7-8 to TRBJ2-7, with TRBD1 matching over 7 bases. Germline loops: CDR1 SGHVS, CDR2 FQNEAQ. The CDR3 length is 15 residues. V was clipped by 1 base and J by 3 bases; unmatched bases: 6.